This T cell receptor beta chain was sequenced during a study of blood T cell repertoires in COVID-19. Sequencing was performed with immunoSEQ multiplex PCR; in TCRdb, only in-frame clones are kept and a portion is missing. The sample gives approximately 170,000 clones, approximately 86% of which show up once; around 9% is in the top ten. The CDR3 sequence is 15 residues long. Looked up from germline, CDR1 is MDHEN and CDR2 is SYDVKM. V shed 4 bases, J shed 5 bases, and the junction held 7 bases outside the gene matches. The origin of this receptor is a man between 50 and 59 years old with active or convalescent COVID-19. Sample: peripheral blood. The rearrangement links TRBV28 to TRBJ1-5, with TRBD1 identical over 8 bases. The CDR3 coding sequence is TGTGCCAGCAGTTCTCCGACAGGGGCCCATCAGCCCCAGCATTTT. Translation: CASSSPTGAHQPQHF. Looking up the rest from reference TRBV28 and TRBJ1-5 gives the full variable domain: DVKVTQSSRYLVKRTGEKVFLECVQDMDHENMFWYRQDPGLGLRLIYFSYDVKMKEKGDIPEGYSVSREKKERFSLILESASTNQTSMYLCASSSPTGAHQPQHFGDGTRLSIL.